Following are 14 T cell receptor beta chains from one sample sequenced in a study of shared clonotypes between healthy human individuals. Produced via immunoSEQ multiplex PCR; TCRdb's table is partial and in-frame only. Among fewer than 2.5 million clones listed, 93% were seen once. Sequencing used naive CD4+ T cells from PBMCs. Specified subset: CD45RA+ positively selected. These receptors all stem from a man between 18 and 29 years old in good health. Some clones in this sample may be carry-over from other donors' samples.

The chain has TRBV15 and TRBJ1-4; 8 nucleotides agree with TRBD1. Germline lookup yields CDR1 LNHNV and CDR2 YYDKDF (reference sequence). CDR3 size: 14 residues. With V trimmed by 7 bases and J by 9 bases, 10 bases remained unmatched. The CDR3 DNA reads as TGTGCCACCACCCAGGAGGGACAGGCAAAAAAACTGTTTTTT. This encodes CATTQEGQAKKLFF.

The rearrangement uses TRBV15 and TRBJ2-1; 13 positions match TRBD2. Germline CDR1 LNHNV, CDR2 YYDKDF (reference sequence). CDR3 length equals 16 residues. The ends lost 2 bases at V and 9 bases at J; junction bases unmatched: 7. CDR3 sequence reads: CATSRSGLAGVGEQFF. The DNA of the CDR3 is TGTGCCACCAGCAGATCCGGACTAGCGGGAGTGGGTGAGCAGTTCTTC.

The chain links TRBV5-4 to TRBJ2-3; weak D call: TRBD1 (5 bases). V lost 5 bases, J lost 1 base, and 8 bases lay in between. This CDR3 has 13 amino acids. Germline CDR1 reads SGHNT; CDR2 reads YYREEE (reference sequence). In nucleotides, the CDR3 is TGTGCCAGCAGGGGGCTTGGCACAGATACGCAGTATTTT. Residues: CASRGLGTDTQYF.

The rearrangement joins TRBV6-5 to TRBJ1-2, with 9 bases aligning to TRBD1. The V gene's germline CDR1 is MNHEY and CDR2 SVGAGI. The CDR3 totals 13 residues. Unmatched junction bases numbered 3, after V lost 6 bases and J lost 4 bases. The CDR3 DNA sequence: TGTGCCAGCAGGAAGACAGGGGGCTATGGCTACACCTTC. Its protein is CASRKTGGYGYTF.

The CDR3 DNA sequence: TGCGCCAGCAGCCAACCCAATACAGGGGATGCCGGGGAGCTGTTTTTT. As protein: CASSQPNTGDAGELFF. The J gene is TRBJ2-2, the V gene TRBV4-3; 7 nucleotides align to TRBD1. Germline CDR1 reads LGHNA; CDR2 reads YSLEER. This CDR3 region has 16 residues. V was clipped by 2 bases and J by 6 bases; unmatched bases: 9.

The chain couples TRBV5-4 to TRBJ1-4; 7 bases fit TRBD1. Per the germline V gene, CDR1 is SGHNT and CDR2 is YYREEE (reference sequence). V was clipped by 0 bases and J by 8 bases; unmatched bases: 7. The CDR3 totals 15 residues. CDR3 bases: TGTGCCAGCAGCTTGGGTAACAGGGGTAGAGAAAAACTGTTTTTT. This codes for CASSLGNRGREKLFF.

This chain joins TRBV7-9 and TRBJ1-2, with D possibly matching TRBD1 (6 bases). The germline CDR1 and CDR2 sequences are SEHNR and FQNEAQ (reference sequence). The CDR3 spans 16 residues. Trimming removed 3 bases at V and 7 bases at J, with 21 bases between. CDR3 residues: CASSFFGGRGRSGYTF. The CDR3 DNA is TGTGCCAGCAGCTTTTTTGGGGGCCGGGGGAGGTCTGGCTACACCTTC.

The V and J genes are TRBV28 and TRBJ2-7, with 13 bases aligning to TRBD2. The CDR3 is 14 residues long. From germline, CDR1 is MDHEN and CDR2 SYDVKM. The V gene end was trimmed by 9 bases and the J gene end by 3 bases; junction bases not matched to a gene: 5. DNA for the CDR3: TGTGCCAGTCTTGGGACTAGCGGGGACTACGAGCAGTACTTC. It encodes CASLGTSGDYEQYF.

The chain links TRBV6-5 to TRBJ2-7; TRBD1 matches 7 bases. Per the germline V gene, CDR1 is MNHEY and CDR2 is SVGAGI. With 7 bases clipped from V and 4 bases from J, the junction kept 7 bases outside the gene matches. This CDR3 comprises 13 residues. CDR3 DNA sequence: TGTGCCAGCACCCGGGACAGCTCATACGAGCAGTACTTC. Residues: CASTRDSSYEQYF.

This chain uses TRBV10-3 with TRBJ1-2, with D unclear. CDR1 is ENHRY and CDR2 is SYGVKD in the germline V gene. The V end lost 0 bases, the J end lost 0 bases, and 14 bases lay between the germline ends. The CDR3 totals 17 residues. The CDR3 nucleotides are TGTGCCATCAGTGAGTCGTACGGCGGCGGATCTAACTATGGCTACACCTTC. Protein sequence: CAISESYGGGSNYGYTF.

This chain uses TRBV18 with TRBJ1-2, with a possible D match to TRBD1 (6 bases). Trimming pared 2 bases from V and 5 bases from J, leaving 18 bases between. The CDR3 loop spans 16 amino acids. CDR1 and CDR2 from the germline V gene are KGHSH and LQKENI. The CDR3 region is CASSPMGGRGDYGYTF. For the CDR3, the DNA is TGTGCCAGCTCACCAATGGGTGGCAGGGGCGATTATGGCTACACCTTC.

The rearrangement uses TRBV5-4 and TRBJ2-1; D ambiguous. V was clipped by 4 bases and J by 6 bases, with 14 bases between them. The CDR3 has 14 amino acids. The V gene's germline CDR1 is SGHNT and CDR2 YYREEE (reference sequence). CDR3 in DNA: TGTGCCAGCAGCCAGCCCATGAGCTCCAATGAGCAGTTCTTC. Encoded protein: CASSQPMSSNEQFF.

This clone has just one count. The CDR3: CASSLGRDGAYEQYF. The CDR3 DNA sequence: TGTGCCAGCAGCTTAGGCAGGGACGGGGCCTACGAGCAGTACTTC. The chain joins TRBV7-2 to TRBJ2-7; perhaps D is TRBD1 or TRBD2 (5 bases each). V gave up 1 base and J gave up 2 bases, with 12 bases separating them. Germline lookup yields CDR1 SGHTA and CDR2 FQGNSA. CDR3 length: 15 residues.

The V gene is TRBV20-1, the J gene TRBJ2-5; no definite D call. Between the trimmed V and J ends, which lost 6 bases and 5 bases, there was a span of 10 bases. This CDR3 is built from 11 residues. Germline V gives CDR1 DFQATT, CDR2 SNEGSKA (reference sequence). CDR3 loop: CSALNSETQYF. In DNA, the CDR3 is TGCAGTGCCCTCAACTCCGAGACCCAGTACTTC.